The entry below gives a single TCR beta chain sequence along with its context. Its antigen is unidentified. These data belong to a study of CD8 T cells in Susac syndrome. Notes on the study in general: The study recognized that the number of individuals in its TCR sequencing and HLA analysis was relatively small.

CDR3 length: 14 amino acids. Germline CDR1 is LNHDA and CDR2 is SQIVND (reference sequence). The V and J ends lost 7 bases and 4 bases respectively, with 17 bases between them. RNA totalling about 0.45 to 1 ug underwent reverse transcription with random hexamers. The amplification used immunoSEQ multiplex PCR on TCR beta CDR3; it spanned 54 Vbeta and 13 Jbeta. A single record per CDR3 protein comes from TCRdb applying MiXCR to the immunoSEQ multiplex PCR reads. The sample has 150,000 to 200,000 distinct CDR3 sequences, approximately 96% seen once. Sequences were obtained from CD8+ T cells from PBMCs. The TCR sequence derives from a human donor with multiple sclerosis. The chain employs TRBV19 and TRBJ2-7, with D possibly being TRBD1 or TRBD2 (5 bases each). The CDR3 sequence: CASTPGTPAYEQYF. The DNA of the CDR3 is TGTGCCAGTACCCCCGGGACGCCCGCTTACGAGCAGTACTTC.